The next 7 T cell receptor beta chains were all read from a single sample in a study of sequential checkpoint blockade in melanoma. Profiling relied on immunoSEQ multiplex PCR, and the TCRdb table lists in-frame clones only, not all of them. Found here are roughly 31,000 clones, less than 90% of them singletons; the top ten hold roughly 23%. Specified treatment: randomized to nivolumab then ipilimumab (arm A) or the reverse (arm B). Specimen: CD8+ T cells sorted from blood (inferred from file names), collected from a patient given nivolumab and ipilimumab in sequence. All receptors derive from a human donor with melanoma.

The chain joins TRBV6-1 to TRBJ2-5; D is unresolved. CDR3 length: 14 amino acids. In germline, CDR1 is MNHNS, CDR2 SASEGT. V lost 2 bases and J lost 0, with 7 bases in between. This CDR3 reads CASSESFYQETQYF. CDR3 nucleotide sequence: TGTGCCAGCAGTGAATCGTTCTACCAAGAGACCCAGTACTTC.

This sequence joins TRBV11-2 and TRBJ2-3; D not certain. Germline V CDR1 and CDR2: SGHAT, FQNNGV. Between the trimmed V and J ends, which lost 1 base and 2 bases, there was a span of 7 bases. The CDR3 sequence is 14 residues long. The CDR3, as DNA: TGTGCCAGCAGCTTAGGCGCTATCACAGATACGCAGTATTTT. As protein: CASSLGAITDTQYF.

This chain uses TRBV27 with TRBJ2-7; 14 bases match TRBD2. The trim removed 6 bases at V and 6 bases at J, leaving 4 bases unmatched. The CDR3 has 14 residues. CDR1 MNHEY and CDR2 SMNVEV come from the germline V gene (reference sequence). The CDR3 reads CASSAGTSGSEQYF. The CDR3 DNA is TGTGCCAGCAGCGCCGGGACTAGCGGGAGCGAGCAGTACTTC.

This chain links TRBV6-1 with TRBJ2-7, with 7 bases lining up with TRBD1. This CDR3 has 13 amino acids. V shed 6 bases and J 3 bases; nucleotides not matched to a gene: 5. The germline gives CDR1 MNHNS, CDR2 SASEGT. Written as DNA, the CDR3 is TGTGCCAGCAGGTCTACAGGGGACTACGAGCAGTACTTC. Translation: CASRSTGDYEQYF.

The rearrangement uses TRBV21-1 and TRBJ2-1; TRBD1, the table's D call, lacks a check against the DNA. TRBV21-1 is tagged as a pseudogene. The CDR3 has 12 residues. The CDR3: CASSQRGAEQFF. CDR3 nucleotides: TGTGCCAGCAGTCAAAGGGGCGCGGAGCAGTTCTTC.

This clone was found a few times. The chain links TRBV29-1 to TRBJ2-2; 9 bases match TRBD1. Germline assignment: CDR1 SQVTM and CDR2 ANQGSEA. J was trimmed by 6 bases and V by 4 bases; bases with no gene match: 12. The CDR3 consists of 16 residues. The CDR3 coding sequence is TGCAGCGTTGGCATCCGGGACAGGGCTGGATCCGGGGAGCTGTTTTTT. Its translation: CSVGIRDRAGSGELFF.

This clone was picked up one time. This chain links TRBV11-2 with TRBJ1-2, with D unclear. Germline-derived CDR1 and CDR2 are SGHAT and FQNNGV. CDR3 size: 12 residues. Trimming shortened V by 1 base and J by 4 bases, and 4 bases separated the two germline ends. CDR3 protein: CASSLGAYGYTF. The CDR3 region has the DNA TGTGCCAGCAGCTTAGGGGCCTATGGCTACACCTTC.